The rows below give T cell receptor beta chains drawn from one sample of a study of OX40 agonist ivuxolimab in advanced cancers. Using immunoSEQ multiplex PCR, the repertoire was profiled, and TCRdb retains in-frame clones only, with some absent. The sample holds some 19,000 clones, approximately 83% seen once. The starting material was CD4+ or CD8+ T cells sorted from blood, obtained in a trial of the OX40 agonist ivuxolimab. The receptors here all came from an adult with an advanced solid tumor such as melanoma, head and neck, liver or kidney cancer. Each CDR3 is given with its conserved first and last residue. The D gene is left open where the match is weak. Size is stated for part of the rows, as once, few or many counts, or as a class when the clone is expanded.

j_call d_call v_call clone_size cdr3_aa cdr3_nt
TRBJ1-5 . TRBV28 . CASRALRQPQHF TGTGCCAGCAGAGCCCTCCGTCAGCCCCAGCATTTT
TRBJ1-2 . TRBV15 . CATSRVDSNYGYTF TGTGCCACCAGCAGAGTAGACAGTAACTATGGCTACACCTTC
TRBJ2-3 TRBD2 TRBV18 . CASSELAGYTDTQYF TGTGCCAGCTCAGAATTAGCGGGGTACACAGATACGCAGTATTTT
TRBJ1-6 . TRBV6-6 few CASSYRPAVNSPLHF TGTGCCAGCAGTTACAGGCCGGCAGTTAACTCACCCCTCCACTTT
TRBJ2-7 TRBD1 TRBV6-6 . CAGAPTGNSYEQYF TGTGCCGGGGCTCCGACAGGGAACTCCTACGAGCAGTACTTC
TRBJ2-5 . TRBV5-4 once CASSRAEAETQYF TGTGCCAGCAGCCGGGCGGAGGCGGAGACCCAGTACTTC
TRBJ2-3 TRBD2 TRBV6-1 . CASSEARGRSTDTQYF TGTGCCAGCAGTGAAGCACGCGGGAGGAGCACAGATACGCAGTATTTT
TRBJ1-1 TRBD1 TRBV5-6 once CASSFFQDREAEAFF TGTGCCAGCAGCTTTTTCCAGGACAGGGAGGCTGAAGCTTTCTTT
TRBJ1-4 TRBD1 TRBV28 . CASSPGGSLREKLFF TGTGCCAGCAGTCCAGGGGGCAGCCTTCGGGAAAAACTGTTTTTT
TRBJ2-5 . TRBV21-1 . CASSKVGGRAWETQYF TGTGCCAGCAGCAAAGTTGGGGGTCGCGCATGGGAGACCCAGTACTTC
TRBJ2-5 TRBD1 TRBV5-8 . CASSLGTGAQETQYF TGTGCCAGCAGCTTGGGGACAGGTGCACAAGAGACCCAGTACTTC
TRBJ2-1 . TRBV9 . CASSVEGQRLHNEQFF TGTGCCAGCAGCGTAGAGGGGCAGCGGCTCCACAATGAGCAGTTCTTC
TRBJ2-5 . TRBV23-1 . CASRRPRQPCRTQYF TGCGCCAGCAGGCGCCCCCGTCAGCCGTGTCGGACCCAGTACTTC
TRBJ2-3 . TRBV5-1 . CASRRGMRDGTDTQYF TGCGCCAGCAGAAGAGGAATGCGGGACGGCACAGATACGCAGTATTTT
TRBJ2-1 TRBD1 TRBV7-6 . CASSTYGTANNEQFF TGTGCCAGCAGCACTTACGGGACAGCAAACAATGAGCAGTTCTTC
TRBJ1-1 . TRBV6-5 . CASSPIPSTEAFF TGTGCCAGCAGCCCTATCCCTAGCACTGAAGCTTTCTTT
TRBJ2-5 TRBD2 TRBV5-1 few CASSLAGTGGLQETQYF TGCGCCAGCAGCTTGGCCGGAACGGGAGGGTTACAAGAGACCCAGTACTTC
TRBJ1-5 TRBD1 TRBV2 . CASLRDRTNQPQHF TGTGCCAGCTTAAGGGACAGAACGAATCAGCCCCAGCATTTT
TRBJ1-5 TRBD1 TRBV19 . CASSPQGVRSNQPQHF TGTGCCAGTAGTCCACAGGGGGTAAGGAGCAATCAGCCCCAGCATTTT
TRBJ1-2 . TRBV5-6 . CASSPPGIYGYTF TGTGCCAGCAGCCCCCCCGGGATCTATGGCTACACCTTC
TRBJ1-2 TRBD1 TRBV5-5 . CASSGTGYGYTF TGTGCCAGCAGCGGGACAGGCTATGGCTACACCTTC
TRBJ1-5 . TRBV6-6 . CASTTPGQPQHF TGTGCCAGCACTACCCCGGGCCAGCCCCAGCATTTT
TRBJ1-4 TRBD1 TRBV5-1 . CASSRGQSYEKLFF TGCGCCAGCAGCCGGGGACAGTCCTATGAAAAACTGTTTTTT